The T cell receptor (beta chain) described here comes from a study of cytomegalovirus exposure and HLA in healthy donors. Only in-frame clones appear in the TCRdb table, and some are missing; sequencing was by immunoSEQ multiplex PCR. Here the sample spans 260,000 or so clones, about 87% being singletons. CDR1 is SGDLS, CDR2 YYNGEE, per germline. V trimming: 3 bases; J trimming: 6 bases; junction bases outside the gene matches: 10. There are 16 residues in the CDR3. The V and J genes are TRBV9 and TRBJ2-7, with 12 bases aligning to TRBD1. This TCR was sampled from a man aged 18 to 30 in good health and CMV-seronegative. The sequenced sample was PBMCs. As DNA, the CDR3 is TGTGCCAGCAGCGCCGGGACAGGGGGCAATTGGGGCGAGCAGTACTTC. It translates to CASSAGTGGNWGEQYF.